This paragraph covers one T cell receptor beta chain sequence. The antigen remains undetermined. The record originates from a study of cytomegalovirus exposure and HLA in healthy donors. At the level of the study: Among the approximately 400 genotyped donors, 81% were placed in the Caucasian-associated ancestry cluster.

PCR involved 60 Vbeta and 13 Jbeta primers. Here immunoSEQ multiplex PCR was the method, and the copy in TCRdb shows in-frame clones only, minus some. This sample yields 95,000 to 150,000 clones, of which 80% to 85% are seen a single time; around 2.3% belongs to the top ten. The study's findings and limits: There were under 200 TCR beta chains listed as cytomegalovirus-associated.

The V and J ends lost 3 bases and 4 bases respectively, with 13 bases between them. CDR3 length: 14 residues. Germline CDR1 is SQVTM and CDR2 is ANQGSEA. The sequence was collected from a woman aged 40 to 49 in good health and CMV-seronegative. The sequenced sample consisted of PBMCs. The chain carries TRBV29-1 and TRBJ2-1; possibly TRBD1 for D (6 bases). The CDR3 DNA reads TGCAGCGTTGAGAGGTGGGGGCAATACAATGAGCAGTTCTTC. Its translation: CSVERWGQYNEQFF.